This T cell receptor beta chain emerged from a study of cytomegalovirus exposure and HLA in healthy donors. Study-wide points: Later findings reportedly placed an Asian-associated ancestry cluster below the roughly 660-donor mean for N-insertions. Later examination showed HLA-associated TCR beta chains had greater clonal expansion than equally common others.

It was with 60 Vbeta and 13 Jbeta primers that the PCR ran. Assay: immunoSEQ multiplex PCR; the TCRdb copy retains only in-frame clones and omits some. The table has 150,000 to 200,000 clones, 60% to 80% seen once. Germline CDR1 is SGHVS and CDR2 is FNYEAQ. Trimming shortened V by 1 base and J by 5 bases, and 8 bases separated the two germline ends. The CDR3 totals 13 residues. To note about this clone: Antigen unknown.

The chain joins TRBV7-6 to TRBJ1-1; D unclear. The source of this sequence is a woman between 35 and 50 years old in good health and CMV-seropositive. Sequenced input: PBMCs. The CDR3 reads CASSLVGRTEAFF. The CDR3 bases are TGTGCCAGCAGCTTAGTAGGGAGGACTGAAGCTTTCTTT.